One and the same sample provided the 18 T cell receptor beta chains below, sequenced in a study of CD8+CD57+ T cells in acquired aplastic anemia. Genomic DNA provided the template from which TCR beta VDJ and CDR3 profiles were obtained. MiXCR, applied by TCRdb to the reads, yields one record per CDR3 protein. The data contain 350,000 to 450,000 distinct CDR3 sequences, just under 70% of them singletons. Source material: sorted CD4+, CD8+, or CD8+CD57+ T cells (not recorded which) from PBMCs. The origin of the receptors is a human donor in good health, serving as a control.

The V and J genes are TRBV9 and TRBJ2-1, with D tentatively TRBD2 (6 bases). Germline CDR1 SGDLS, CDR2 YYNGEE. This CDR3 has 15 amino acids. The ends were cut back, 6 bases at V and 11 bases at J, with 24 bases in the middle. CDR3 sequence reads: CASTPSGYAYEQQFF. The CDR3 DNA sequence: TGTGCCAGCACCCCAAGCGGGTACGCCTACGAGCAGCAGTTCTTC.

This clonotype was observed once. The CDR3 DNA reads TGTGCCAGCAGACTACTAGGTAGAAACGCGCAGTACTTC. Translated: CASRLLGRNAQYF. This chain links TRBV7-2 with TRBJ2-7; weak D call: TRBD2 (5 bases). The V and J ends lost 6 bases and 9 bases respectively, with 18 bases between them. CDR3 length: 13 amino acids. The germline CDR1 and CDR2 sequences are SGHTA and FQGNSA. Variable domain in full (rest from reference TRBV7-2 and TRBJ2-7): GAGVSQSPSNKVTEKGKDVELRCDPISGHTALYWYRQSLGQGLEFLIYFQGNSAPDKSGLPSDRFSAERTGGSVSTLTIQRTQQEDSAVYLCASRLLGRNAQYFGPGTRLTVT.

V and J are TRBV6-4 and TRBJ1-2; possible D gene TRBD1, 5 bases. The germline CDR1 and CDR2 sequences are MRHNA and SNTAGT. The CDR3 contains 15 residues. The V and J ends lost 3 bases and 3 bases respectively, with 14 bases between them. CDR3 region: CASSERRVRDYGYTF. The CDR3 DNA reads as TGTGCCAGCAGTGAACGTCGAGTCAGGGACTATGGCTACACCTTC.

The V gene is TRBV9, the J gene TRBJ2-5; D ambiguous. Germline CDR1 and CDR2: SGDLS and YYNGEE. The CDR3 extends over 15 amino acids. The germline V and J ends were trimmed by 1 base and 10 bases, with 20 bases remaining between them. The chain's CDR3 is CASSVQDTQDFSQYF. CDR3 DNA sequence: TGTGCCAGCAGCGTACAAGATACGCAGGATTTTAGCCAGTACTTC.

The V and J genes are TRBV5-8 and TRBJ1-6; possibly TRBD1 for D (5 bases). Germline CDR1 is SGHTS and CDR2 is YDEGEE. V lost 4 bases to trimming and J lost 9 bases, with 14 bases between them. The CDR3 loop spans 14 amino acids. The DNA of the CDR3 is TGTGCCAGCAGCCCCCTAGGGGAGGGTTCACCCCTCCACTTT. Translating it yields CASSPLGEGSPLHF.

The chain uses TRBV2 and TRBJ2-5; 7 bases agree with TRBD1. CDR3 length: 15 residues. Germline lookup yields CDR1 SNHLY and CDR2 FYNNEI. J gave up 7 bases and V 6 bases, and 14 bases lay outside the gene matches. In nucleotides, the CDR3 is TGTGCCAGCAGCCCGCCCGCGGACAGGAAAGGGACCCAGTACTTC. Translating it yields CASSPPADRKGTQYF.

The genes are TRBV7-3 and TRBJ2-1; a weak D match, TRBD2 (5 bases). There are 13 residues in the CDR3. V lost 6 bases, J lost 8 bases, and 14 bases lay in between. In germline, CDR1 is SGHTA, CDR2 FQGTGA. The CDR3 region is CASSDETEDEQFF. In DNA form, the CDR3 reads TGTGCCAGCAGTGACGAGACGGAGGATGAGCAGTTCTTC.

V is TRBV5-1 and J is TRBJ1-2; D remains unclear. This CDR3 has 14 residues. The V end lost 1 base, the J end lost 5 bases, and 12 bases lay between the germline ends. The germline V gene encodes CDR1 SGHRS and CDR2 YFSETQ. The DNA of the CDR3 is TGCGCCAGCAGCTTGACAGCGAATAGATATGGCTACACCTTC. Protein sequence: CASSLTANRYGYTF. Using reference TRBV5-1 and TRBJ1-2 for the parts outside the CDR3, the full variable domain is KAGVTQTPRYLIKTRGQQVTLSCSPISGHRSVSWYQQTPGQGLQFLFEYFSETQRNKGNFPGRFSGRQFSNSRSEMNVSTLELGDSALYLCASSLTANRYGYTFGSGTRLTVV.

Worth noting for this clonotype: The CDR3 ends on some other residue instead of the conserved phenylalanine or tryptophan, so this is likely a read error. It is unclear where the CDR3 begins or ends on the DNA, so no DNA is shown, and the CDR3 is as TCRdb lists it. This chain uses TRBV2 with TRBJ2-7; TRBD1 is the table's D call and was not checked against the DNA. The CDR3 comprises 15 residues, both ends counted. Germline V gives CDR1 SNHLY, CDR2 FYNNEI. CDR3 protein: CASSGGGGGSYTFDS.

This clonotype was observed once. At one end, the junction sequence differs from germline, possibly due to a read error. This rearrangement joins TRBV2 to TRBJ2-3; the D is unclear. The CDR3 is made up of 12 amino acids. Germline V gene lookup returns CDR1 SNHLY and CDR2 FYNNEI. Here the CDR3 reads CASSLLPYTQYF. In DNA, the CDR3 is TGTGCTAGCAGCTTATTACCCTATACGCAGTATTTT.

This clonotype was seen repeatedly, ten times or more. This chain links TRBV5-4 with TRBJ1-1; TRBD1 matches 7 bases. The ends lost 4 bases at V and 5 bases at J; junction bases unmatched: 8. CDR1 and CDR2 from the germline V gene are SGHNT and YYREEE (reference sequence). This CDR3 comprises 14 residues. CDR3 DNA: TGTGCCAGCAGCCCTGCACAGGGGAGGACTGAAGCTTTCTTT. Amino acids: CASSPAQGRTEAFF.

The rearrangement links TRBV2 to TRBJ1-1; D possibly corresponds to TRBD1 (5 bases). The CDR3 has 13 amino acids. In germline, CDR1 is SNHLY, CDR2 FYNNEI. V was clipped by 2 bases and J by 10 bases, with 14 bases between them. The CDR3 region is CASSEQGNSGAFF. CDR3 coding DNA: TGTGCCAGCAGTGAACAGGGAAACTCTGGAGCTTTCTTT.

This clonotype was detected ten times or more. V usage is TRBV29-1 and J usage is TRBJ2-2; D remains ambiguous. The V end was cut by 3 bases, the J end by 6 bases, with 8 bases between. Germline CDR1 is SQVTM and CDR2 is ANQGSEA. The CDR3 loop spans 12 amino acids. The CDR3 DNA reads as TGCAGCGTTGATTTTCAGCCCGGGGAGCTGTTTTTT. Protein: CSVDFQPGELFF.

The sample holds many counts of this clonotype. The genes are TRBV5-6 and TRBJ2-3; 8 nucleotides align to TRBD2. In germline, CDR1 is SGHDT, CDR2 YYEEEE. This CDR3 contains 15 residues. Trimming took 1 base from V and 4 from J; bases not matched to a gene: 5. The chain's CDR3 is CASSLPAGVPDTQYF. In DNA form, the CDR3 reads TGTGCCAGCAGCTTGCCAGCGGGGGTACCAGATACGCAGTATTTT.

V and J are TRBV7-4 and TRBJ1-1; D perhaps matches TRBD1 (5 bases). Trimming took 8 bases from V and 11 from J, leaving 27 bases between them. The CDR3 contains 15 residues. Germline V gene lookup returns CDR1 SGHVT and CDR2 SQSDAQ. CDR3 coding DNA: TGTGCCAGCGGGGGAGCGCCTGACCCGTACACTGGGGCTTTCTTT. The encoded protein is CASGGAPDPYTGAFF.

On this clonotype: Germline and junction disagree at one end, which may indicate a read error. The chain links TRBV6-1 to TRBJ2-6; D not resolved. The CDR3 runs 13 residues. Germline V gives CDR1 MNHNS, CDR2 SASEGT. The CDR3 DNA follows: TGTGCCAGCAGTCCTACCCGGGCCTACGTCCTGACTTTC. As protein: CASSPTRAYVLTF.

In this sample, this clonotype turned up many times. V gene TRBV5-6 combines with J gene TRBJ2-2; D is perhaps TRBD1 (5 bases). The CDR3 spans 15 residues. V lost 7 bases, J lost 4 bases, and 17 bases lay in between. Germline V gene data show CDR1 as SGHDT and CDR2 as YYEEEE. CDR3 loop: CASQDTVYGTGELFF. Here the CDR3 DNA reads TGTGCCAGCCAGGACACAGTGTACGGCACCGGGGAGCTGTTTTTT.

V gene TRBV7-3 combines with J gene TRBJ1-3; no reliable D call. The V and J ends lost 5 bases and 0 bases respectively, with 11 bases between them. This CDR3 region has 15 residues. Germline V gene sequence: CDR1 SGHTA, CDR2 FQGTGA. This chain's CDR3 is CASSVGGVSGNTIYF. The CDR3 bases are TGTGCCAGCAGCGTTGGAGGAGTCTCTGGAAACACCATATATTTT.